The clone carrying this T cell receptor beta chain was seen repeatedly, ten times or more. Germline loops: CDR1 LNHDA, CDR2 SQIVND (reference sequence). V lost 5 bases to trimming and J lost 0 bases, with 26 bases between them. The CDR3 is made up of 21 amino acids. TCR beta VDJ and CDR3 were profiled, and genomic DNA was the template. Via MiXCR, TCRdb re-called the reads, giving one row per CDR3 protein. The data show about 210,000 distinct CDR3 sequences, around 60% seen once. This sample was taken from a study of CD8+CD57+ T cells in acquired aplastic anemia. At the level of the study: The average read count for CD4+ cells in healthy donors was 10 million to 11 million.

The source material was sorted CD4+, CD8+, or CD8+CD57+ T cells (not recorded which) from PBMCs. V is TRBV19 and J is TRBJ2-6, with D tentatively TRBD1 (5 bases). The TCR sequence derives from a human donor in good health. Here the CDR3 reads CASSSPTGNSPKHSGANVLTF. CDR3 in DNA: TGTGCCAGTAGTTCCCCCACAGGAAACTCACCCAAACACTCTGGGGCCAACGTCCTGACTTTC.